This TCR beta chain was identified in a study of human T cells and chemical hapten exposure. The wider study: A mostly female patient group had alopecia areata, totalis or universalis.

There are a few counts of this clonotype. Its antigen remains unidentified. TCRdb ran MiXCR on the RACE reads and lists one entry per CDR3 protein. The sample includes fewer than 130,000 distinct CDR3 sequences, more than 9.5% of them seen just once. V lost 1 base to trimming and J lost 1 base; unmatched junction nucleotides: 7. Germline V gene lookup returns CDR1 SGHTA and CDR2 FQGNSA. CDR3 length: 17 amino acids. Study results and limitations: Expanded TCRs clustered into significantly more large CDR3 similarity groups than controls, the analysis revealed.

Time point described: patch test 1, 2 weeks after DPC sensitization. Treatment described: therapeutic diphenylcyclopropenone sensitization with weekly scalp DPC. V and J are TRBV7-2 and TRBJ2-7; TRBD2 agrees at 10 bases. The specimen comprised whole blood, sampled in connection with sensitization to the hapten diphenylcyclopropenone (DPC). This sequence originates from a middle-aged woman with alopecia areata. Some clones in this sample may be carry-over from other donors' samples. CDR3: CASSLELAGSYSYEQYF. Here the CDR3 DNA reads TGTGCCAGCAGCTTAGAACTAGCGGGATCCTATTCCTACGAGCAGTACTTC. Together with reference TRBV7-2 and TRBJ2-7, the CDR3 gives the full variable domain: GAGVSQSPSNKVTEKGKDVELRCDPISGHTALYWYRQSLGQGLEFLIYFQGNSAPDKSGLPSDRFSAERTGGSVSTLTIQRTQQEDSAVYLCASSLELAGSYSYEQYFGPGTRLTVT.